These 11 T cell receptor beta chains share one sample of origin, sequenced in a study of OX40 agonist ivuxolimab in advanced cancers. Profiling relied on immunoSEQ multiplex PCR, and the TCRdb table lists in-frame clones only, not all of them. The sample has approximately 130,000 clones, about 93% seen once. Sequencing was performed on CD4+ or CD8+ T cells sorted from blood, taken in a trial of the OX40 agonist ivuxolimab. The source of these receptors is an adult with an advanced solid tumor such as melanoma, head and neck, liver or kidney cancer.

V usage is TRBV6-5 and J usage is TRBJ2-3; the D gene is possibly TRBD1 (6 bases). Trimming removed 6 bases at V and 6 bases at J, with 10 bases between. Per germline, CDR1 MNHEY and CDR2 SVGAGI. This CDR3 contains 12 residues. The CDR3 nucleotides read TGTGCCAGCAGCTCAGGGGCGGATACGCAGTATTTT. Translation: CASSSGADTQYF.

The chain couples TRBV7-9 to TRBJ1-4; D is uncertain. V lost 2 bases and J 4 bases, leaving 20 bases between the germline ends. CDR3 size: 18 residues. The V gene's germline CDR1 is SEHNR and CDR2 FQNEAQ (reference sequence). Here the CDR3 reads CASSLPILGGGNNEKLFF. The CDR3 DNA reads TGTGCCAGCAGCTTACCAATACTAGGAGGCGGAAATAATGAAAAACTGTTTTTT.

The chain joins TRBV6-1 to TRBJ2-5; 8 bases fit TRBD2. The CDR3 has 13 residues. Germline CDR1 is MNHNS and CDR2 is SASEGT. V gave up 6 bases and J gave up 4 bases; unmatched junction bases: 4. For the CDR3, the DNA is TGTGCCAGCAGCCGGGGGGGAAGAGAGACCCAGTACTTC. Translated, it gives CASSRGGRETQYF.

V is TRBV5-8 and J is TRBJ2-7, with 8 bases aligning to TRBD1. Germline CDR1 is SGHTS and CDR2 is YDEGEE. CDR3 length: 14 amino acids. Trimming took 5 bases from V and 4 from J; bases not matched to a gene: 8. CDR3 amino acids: CASRLTGVAYEQYF. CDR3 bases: TGTGCCAGCAGACTGACAGGGGTTGCGTACGAGCAGTACTTC.

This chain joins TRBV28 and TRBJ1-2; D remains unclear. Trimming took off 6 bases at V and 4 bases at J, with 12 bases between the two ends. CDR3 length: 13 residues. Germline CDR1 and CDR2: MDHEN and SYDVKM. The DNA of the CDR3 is TGTGCCAGCAGCACACAGAGATTCTATGGCTACACCTTC. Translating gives CASSTQRFYGYTF.

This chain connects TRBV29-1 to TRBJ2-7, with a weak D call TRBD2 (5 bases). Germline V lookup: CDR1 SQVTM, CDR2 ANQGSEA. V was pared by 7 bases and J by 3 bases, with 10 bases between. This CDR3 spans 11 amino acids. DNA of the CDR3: TGCAGCGGACGGACTGACTACGAGCAGTACTTC. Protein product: CSGRTDYEQYF.

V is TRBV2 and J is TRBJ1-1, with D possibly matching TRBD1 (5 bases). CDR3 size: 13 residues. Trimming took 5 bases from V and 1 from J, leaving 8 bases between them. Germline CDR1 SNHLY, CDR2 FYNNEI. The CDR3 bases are TGTGCCAGCAGTCTGGACAAGAACACTGAAGCTTTCTTT. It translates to CASSLDKNTEAFF.

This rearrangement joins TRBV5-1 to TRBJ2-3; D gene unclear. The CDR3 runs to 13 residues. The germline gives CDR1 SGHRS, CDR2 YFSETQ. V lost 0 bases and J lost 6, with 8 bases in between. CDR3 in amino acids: CASSLGVEDTQYF. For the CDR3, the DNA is TGCGCCAGCAGCTTGGGGGTAGAGGATACGCAGTATTTT.

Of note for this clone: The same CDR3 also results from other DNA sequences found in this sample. For the CDR3, the DNA is TGCGCCAGCAGCCCCGGACAGGGCTCGGCTAATGAAAAACTGTTTTTT. This gives the protein CASSPGQGSANEKLFF. The V and J genes are TRBV5-1 and TRBJ1-4, with 8 bases fitting TRBD1. The CDR3 sequence is 16 residues long. The germline gives CDR1 SGHRS, CDR2 YFSETQ. The junction had 8 bases not matched to a gene; V was cut back by 4 bases and J by 3 bases.

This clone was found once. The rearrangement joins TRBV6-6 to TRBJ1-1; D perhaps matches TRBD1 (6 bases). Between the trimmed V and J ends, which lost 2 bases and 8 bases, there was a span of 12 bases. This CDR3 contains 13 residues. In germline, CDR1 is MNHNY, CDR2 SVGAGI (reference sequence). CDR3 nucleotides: TGTGCCAGCAGTTACCCGCCAGGGGCCGAAGCTTTCTTT. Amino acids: CASSYPPGAEAFF.

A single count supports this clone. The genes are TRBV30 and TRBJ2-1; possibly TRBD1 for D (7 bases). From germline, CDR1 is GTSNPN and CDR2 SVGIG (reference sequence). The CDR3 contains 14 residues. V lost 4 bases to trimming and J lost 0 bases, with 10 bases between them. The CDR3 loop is CAWTGGSSYNEQFF. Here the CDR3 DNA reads TGTGCCTGGACAGGGGGGAGCTCCTACAATGAGCAGTTCTTC.